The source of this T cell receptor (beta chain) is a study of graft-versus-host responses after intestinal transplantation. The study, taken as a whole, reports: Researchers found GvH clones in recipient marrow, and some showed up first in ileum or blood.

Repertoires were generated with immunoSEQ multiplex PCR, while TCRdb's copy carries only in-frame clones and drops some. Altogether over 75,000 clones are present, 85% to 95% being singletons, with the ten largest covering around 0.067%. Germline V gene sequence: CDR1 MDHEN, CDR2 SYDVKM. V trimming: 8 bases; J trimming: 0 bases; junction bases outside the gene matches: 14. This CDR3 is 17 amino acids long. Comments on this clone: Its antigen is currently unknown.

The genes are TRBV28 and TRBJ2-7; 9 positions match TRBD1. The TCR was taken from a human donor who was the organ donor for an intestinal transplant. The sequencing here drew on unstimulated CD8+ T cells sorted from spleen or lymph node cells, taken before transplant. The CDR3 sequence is CASQGDRERPSSYEQYF. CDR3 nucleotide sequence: TGTGCCAGCCAAGGGGACAGGGAGCGACCGAGCTCCTACGAGCAGTACTTC.